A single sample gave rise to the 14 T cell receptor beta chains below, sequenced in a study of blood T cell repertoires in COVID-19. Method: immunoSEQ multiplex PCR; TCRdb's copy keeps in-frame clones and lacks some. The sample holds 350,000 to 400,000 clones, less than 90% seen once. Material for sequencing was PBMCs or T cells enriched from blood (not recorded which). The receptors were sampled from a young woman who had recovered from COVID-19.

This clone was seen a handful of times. CDR3 residues: CASSSLPWGQGQAGELFF. The CDR3 coding sequence is TGTGCCAGCAGCTCCCTCCCGTGGGGACAGGGGCAGGCCGGGGAGCTGTTTTTT. V and J are TRBV7-2 and TRBJ2-2; TRBD1 matches at 10 bases. In germline, CDR1 is SGHTA, CDR2 FQGNSA. V was pared by 4 bases and J by 6 bases, with 14 bases of the junction left unmatched. This CDR3 has 18 amino acids.

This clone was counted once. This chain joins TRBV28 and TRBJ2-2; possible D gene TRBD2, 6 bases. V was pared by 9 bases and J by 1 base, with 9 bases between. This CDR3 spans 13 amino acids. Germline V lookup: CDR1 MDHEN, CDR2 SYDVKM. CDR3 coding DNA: TGTGCCAGTGGGGACTGGAACACCGGGGAGCTGTTTTTT. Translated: CASGDWNTGELFF.

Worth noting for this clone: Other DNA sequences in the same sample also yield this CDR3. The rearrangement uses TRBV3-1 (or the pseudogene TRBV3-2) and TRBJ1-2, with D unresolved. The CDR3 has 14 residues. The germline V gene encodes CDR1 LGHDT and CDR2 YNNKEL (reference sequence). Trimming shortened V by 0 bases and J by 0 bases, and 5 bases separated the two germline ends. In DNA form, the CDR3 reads TGTGCCAGCAGCCAAGATTCAGCTAACTATGGCTACACCTTC. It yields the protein CASSQDSANYGYTF.

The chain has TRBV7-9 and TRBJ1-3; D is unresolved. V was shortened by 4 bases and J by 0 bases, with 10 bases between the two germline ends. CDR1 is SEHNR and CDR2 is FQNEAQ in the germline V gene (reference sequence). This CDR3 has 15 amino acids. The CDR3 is CASSSSDNSGNTIYF. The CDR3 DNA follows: TGTGCCAGCAGCTCGTCCGACAACTCTGGAAACACCATATATTTT.

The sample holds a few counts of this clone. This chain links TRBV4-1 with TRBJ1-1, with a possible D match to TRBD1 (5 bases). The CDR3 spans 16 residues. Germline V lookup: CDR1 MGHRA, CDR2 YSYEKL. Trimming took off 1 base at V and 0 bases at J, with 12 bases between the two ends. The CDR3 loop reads CASSQVGVSMNTEAFF. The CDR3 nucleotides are TGCGCCAGCAGCCAAGTAGGGGTGTCGATGAACACTGAAGCTTTCTTT.

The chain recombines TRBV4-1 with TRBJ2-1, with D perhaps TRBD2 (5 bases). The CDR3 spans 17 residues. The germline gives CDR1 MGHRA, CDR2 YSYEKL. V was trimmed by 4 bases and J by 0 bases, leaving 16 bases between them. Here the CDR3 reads CASSLSLATNSYNEQFF. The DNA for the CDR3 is TGCGCCAGCAGCCTCTCCCTAGCTACCAACTCCTACAATGAGCAGTTCTTC.

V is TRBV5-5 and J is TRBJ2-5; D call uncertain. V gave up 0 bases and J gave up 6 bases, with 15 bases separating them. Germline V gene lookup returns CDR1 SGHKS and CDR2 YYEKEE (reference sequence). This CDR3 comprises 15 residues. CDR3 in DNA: TGTGCCAGCAGCTTGGACCCGATGCCACAACAGACCCAGTACTTC. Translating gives CASSLDPMPQQTQYF.

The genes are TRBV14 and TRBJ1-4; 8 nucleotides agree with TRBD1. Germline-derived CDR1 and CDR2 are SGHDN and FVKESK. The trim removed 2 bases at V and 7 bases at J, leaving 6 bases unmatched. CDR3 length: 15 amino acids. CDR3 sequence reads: CASSQLQGEGEKLFF. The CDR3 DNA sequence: TGTGCCAGCAGCCAACTACAGGGGGAAGGTGAAAAACTGTTTTTT. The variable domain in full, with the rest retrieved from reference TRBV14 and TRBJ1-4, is EAGVTQFPSHSVIEKGQTVTLRCDPISGHDNLYWYRRVMGKEIKFLLHFVKESKQDESGMPNNRFLAERTGGTYSTLKVQPAELEDSGVYFCASSQLQGEGEKLFFGSGTQLSVL.

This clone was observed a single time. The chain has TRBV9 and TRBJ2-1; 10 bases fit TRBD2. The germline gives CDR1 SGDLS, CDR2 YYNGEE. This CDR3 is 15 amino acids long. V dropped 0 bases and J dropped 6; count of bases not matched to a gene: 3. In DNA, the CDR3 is TGTGCCAGCAGCGTAGGGGGACTAGCGAGCAATGAGCAGTTCTTC. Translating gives CASSVGGLASNEQFF. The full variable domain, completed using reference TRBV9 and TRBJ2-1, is DSGVTQTPKHLITATGQRVTLRCSPRSGDLSVYWYQQSLDQGLQFLIQYYNGEERAKGNILERFSAQQFPDLHSELNLSSLELGDSALYFCASSVGGLASNEQFFGPGTRLTVL.

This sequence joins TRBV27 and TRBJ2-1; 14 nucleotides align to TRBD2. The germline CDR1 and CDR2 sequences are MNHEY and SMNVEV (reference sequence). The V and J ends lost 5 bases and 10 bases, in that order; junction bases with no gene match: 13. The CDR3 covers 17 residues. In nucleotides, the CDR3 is TGTGCCAGCAGTCTCGGACTAGCGGGAGGCCGTCCCCGGGAGCAGTTCTTC. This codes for CASSLGLAGGRPREQFF.

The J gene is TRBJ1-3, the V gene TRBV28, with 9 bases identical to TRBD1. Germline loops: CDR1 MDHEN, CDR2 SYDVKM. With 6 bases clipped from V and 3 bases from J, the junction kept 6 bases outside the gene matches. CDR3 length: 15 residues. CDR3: CASSLTGGIGNTIYF. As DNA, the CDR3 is TGTGCCAGCAGCCTGACAGGGGGGATTGGAAACACCATATATTTT.

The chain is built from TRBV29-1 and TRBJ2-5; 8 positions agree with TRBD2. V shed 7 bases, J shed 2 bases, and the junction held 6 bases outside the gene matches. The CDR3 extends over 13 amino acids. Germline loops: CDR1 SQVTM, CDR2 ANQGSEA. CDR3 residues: CSAAAGGQETQYF. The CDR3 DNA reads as TGCAGCGCCGCCGCGGGGGGACAAGAGACCCAGTACTTC.

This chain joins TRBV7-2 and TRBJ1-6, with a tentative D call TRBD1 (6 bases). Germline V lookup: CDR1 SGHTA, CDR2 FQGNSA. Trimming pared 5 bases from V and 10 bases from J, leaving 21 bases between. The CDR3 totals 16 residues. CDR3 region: CASSEDDRSVVSPLHF. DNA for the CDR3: TGTGCCAGCAGCGAGGACGACAGGTCCGTGGTGTCACCCCTCCACTTT.

The CDR3 here is CASSLPADSYEQYF. The CDR3 DNA is TGTGCCAGCAGTTTACCCGCGGACTCCTACGAGCAGTACTTC. This chain joins TRBV28 and TRBJ2-7, with no clear D. Trimming shortened V by 2 bases and J by 0 bases, and 8 bases separated the two germline ends. Looked up from germline, CDR1 is MDHEN and CDR2 is SYDVKM. The CDR3 is 14 amino acids.